These 5 T cell receptor beta chains were all obtained from the same sample, sequenced in a study of blood T cell repertoires in COVID-19. Sequencing was performed with immunoSEQ multiplex PCR; in TCRdb, only in-frame clones are kept and a portion is missing. The sample has about 62,000 clones, approximately 90% seen once. Sequenced sample: peripheral blood. Receptors were obtained from a human donor in a cohort sampled during active COVID-19.

This chain connects TRBV4-3 to TRBJ2-3; no clear D. V was shortened by 1 base and J by 6 bases, with 11 bases between the two germline ends. Germline lookup yields CDR1 LGHNA and CDR2 YSLEER. This CDR3 contains 14 residues. CDR3: CASSQADSADTQYF. The DNA of the CDR3 is TGCGCCAGCAGCCAAGCCGACTCAGCGGATACGCAGTATTTT.

The rearrangement links TRBV6-5 to TRBJ2-3; D remains unclear. This CDR3 region has 13 residues. Germline CDR1 and CDR2: MNHEY and SVGAGI. The V end was cut by 7 bases, the J end by 6 bases, with 14 bases between. CDR3 in DNA: TGTGCCAGCACCCCGGAGCCGGGTGATACGCAGTATTTT. Encoded protein: CASTPEPGDTQYF.

The chain couples TRBV20-1 to TRBJ2-7; weak D call: TRBD2 (5 bases). This CDR3 comprises 11 residues. Germline-derived CDR1 and CDR2 are DFQATT and SNEGSKA (reference sequence). Trimming cost V 3 bases and J 10 bases, with 13 bases left between them. The CDR3 DNA is TGCAGTGCTAGCGAGGACTTCCTACAGTACTTC. This encodes CSASEDFLQYF.

This sequence joins TRBV4-2 and TRBJ2-7, with D possibly TRBD1 on 6 matching bases. This CDR3 comprises 14 residues. The V gene's germline CDR1 is LGHNA and CDR2 YNFKEQ. V was clipped by 4 bases and J by 2 bases, with 12 bases between them. CDR3 in amino acids: CASSPTDRTYEQYF. In DNA form, the CDR3 reads TGTGCCAGCAGCCCAACAGACAGGACCTACGAGCAGTACTTC.

The chain carries TRBV7-9 and TRBJ1-1, with D unclear. The CDR3 extends over 17 amino acids. Trimming cost V 2 bases and J 3 bases, with 19 bases left between them. Germline V gene data show CDR1 as SEHNR and CDR2 as FQNEAQ (reference sequence). CDR3 nucleotides: TGTGCCAGCAGCTTATGGGTCGGCGGAGGATGGGACACTGAAGCTTTCTTT. Amino acids: CASSLWVGGGWDTEAFF.